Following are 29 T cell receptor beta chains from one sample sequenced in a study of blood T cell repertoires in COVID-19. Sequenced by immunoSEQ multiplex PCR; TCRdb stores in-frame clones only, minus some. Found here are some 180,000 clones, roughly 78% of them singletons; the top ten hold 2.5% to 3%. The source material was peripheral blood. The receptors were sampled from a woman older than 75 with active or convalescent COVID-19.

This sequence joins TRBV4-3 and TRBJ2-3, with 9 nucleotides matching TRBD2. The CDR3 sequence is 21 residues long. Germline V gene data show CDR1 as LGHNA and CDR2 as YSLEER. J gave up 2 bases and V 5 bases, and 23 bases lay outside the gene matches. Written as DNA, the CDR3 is TGCGCCAGCAGCGTATCGCCGGGACTAGCTGGCCCTGCCGCCTACACAGATACGCAGTATTTT. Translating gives CASSVSPGLAGPAAYTDTQYF.

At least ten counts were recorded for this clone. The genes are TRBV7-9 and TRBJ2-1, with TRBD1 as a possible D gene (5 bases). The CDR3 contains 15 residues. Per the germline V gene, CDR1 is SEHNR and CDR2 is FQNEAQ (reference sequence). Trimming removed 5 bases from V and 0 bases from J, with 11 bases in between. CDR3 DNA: TGTGCCAGCAGCCAAAAAGGGGCCTCCTACAATGAGCAGTTCTTC. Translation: CASSQKGASYNEQFF.

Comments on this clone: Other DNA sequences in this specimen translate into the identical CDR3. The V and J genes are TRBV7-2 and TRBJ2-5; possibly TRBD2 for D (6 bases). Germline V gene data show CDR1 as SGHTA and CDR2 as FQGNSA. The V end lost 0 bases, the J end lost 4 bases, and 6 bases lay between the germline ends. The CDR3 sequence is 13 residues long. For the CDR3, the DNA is TGTGCCAGCAGCTTAGCGGGAGGAGAGACCCAGTACTTC. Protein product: CASSLAGGETQYF.

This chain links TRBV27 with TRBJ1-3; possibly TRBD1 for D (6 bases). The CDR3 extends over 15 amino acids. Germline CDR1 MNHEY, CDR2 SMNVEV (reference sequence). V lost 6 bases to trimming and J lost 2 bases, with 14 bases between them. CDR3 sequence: CASRPDRLTGNTIYF. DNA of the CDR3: TGTGCCAGCAGACCCGACAGGCTCACTGGAAACACCATATATTTT.

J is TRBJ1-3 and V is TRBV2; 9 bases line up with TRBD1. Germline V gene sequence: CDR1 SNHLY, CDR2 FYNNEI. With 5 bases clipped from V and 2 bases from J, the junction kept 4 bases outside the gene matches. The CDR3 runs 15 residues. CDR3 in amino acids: CASSLRQGAGNTIYF. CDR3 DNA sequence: TGTGCCAGCAGTCTCAGACAGGGGGCTGGAAACACCATATATTTT.

The CDR3 DNA reads TGTGCCAGCAGCGGGGGGATCTTAAACTATGGCTACACCTTC. This encodes CASSGGILNYGYTF. The chain employs TRBV28 and TRBJ1-2, with D maybe TRBD1 (5 bases). Germline V lookup: CDR1 MDHEN, CDR2 SYDVKM. The CDR3 consists of 14 residues. V was shortened by 6 bases and J by 2 bases, with 13 bases between the two germline ends.

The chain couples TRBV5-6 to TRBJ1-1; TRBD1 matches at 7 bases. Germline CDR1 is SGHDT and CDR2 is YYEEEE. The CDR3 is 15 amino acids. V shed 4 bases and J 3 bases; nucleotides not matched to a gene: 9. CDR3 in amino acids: CASSLTGVWDTEAFF. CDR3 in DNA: TGTGCCAGCAGCCTTACAGGGGTATGGGACACTGAAGCTTTCTTT.

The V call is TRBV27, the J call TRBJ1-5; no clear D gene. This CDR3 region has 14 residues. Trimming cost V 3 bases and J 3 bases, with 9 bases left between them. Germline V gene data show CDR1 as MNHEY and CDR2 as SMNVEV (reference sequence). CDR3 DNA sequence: TGTGCCAGCAGTTTTAGCACTACCAATCAGCCCCAGCATTTT. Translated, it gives CASSFSTTNQPQHF.

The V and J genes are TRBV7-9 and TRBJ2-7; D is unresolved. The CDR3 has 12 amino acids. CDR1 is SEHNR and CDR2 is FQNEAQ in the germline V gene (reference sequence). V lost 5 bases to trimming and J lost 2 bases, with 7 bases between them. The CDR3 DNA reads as TGTGCCAGCAGCCGATGGCCCTACGAGCAGTACTTC. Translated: CASSRWPYEQYF.

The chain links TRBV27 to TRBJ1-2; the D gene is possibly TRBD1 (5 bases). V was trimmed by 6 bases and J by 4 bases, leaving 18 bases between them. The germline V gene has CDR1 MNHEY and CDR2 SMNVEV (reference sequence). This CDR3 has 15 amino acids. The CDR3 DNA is TGTGCCAGCAGAACCACCGGCGGCGGGGGCTATGGCTACACCTTC. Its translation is CASRTTGGGGYGYTF.

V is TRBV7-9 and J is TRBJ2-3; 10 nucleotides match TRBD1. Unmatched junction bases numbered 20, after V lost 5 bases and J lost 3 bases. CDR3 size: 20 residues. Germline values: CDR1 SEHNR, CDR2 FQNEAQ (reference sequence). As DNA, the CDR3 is TGTGCCAGCAGCACCCGGGACAGGGGTTTACTAGGAGCTCGAACAGATACGCAGTATTTT. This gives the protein CASSTRDRGLLGARTDTQYF.

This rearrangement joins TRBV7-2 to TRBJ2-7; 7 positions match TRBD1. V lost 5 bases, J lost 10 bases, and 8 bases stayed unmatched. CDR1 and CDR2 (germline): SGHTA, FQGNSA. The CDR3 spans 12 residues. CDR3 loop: CASSHGQAKQYF. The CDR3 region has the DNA TGTGCCAGCAGCCACGGACAGGCAAAACAGTACTTC.

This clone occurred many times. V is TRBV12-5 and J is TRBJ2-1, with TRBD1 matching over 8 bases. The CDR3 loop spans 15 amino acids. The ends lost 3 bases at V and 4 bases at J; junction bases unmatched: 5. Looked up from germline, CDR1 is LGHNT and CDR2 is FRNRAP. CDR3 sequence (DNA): TGTGCTAGTGGTTTTGGACAGGGCCCTTACAATGAGCAGTTCTTC. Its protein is CASGFGQGPYNEQFF.

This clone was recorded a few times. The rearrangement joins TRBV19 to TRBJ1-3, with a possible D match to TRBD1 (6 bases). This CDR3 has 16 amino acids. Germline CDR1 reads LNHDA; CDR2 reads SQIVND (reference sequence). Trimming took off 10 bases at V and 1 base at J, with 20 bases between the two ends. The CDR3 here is CATQPLGGTSGNTIYF. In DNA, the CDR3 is TGTGCCACCCAGCCCCTCGGGGGGACATCTGGAAACACCATATATTTT.

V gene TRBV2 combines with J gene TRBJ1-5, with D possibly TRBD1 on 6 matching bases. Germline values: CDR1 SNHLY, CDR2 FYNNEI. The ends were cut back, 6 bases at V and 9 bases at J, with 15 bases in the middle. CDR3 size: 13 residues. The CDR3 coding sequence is TGTGCCAGCAGGGACAGCGCCTCTGGGCCCCAGCATTTT. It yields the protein CASRDSASGPQHF.

In DNA, the CDR3 is TGTGCCAGCAGCTTAGCTATTCAAGAGACCCAGTACTTC. It codes for CASSLAIQETQYF. The chain joins TRBV7-3 to TRBJ2-5; D remains unclear. Per germline, CDR1 SGHTA and CDR2 FQGTGA. Trimming took off 2 bases at V and 2 bases at J, with 6 bases between the two ends. There are 13 residues in the CDR3.

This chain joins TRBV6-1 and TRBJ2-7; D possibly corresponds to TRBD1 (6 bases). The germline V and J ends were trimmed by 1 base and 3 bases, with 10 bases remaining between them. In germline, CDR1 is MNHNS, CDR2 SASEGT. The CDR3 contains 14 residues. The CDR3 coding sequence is TGTGCCAGCAGTGAAGGGCCACAGGGCTACGAGCAGTACTTC. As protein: CASSEGPQGYEQYF.

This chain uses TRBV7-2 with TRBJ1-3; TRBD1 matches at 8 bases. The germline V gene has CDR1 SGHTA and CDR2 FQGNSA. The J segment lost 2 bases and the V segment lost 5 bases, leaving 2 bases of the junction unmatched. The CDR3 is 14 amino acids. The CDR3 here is CASSAQGAGNTIYF. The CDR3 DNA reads TGTGCCAGCAGCGCACAGGGGGCTGGAAACACCATATATTTT.

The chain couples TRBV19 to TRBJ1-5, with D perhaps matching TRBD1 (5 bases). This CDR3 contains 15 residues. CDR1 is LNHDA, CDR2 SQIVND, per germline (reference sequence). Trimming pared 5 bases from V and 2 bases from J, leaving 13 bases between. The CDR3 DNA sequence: TGTGCCAGTAGTTCCGCGGGGGGTGGCAATCAGCCCCAGCATTTT. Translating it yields CASSSAGGGNQPQHF.

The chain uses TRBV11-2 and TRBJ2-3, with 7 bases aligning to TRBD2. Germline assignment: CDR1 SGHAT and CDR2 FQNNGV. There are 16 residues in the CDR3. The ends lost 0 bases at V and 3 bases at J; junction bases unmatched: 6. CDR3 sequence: CASSLDQAGVTDTQYF. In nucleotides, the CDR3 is TGTGCCAGCAGCTTAGATCAGGCGGGAGTAACAGATACGCAGTATTTT.

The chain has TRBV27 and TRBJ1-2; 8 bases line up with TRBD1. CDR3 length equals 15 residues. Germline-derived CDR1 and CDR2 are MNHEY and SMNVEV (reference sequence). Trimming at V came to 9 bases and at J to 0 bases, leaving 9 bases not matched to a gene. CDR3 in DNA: TGTGCCAGGAAGAACCGGGACAGGCCTAACTATGGCTACACCTTC. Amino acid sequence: CARKNRDRPNYGYTF.

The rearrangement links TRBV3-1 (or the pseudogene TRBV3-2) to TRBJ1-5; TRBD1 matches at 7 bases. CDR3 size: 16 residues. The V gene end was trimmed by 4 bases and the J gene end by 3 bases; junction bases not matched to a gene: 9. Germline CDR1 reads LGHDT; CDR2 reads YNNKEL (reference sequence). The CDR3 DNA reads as TGTGCCAGCAGCCCGTACCAGGGGGGAGTCAATCAGCCCCAGCATTTT. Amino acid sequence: CASSPYQGGVNQPQHF.

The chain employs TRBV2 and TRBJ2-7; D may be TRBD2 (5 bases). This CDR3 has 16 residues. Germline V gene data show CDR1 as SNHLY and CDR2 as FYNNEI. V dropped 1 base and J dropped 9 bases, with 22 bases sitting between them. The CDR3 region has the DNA TGTGCCAGCAGTGAAGGAGGCACTTTCCGGGGTCGAGGGCAGTACTTC. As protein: CASSEGGTFRGRGQYF.

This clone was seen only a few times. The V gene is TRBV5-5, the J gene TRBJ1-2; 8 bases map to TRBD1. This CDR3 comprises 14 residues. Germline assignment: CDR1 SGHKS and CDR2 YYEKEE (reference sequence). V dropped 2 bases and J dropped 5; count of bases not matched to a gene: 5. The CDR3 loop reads CASSFGQGQYGYTF. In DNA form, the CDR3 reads TGTGCCAGCAGCTTCGGACAGGGCCAATATGGCTACACCTTC.

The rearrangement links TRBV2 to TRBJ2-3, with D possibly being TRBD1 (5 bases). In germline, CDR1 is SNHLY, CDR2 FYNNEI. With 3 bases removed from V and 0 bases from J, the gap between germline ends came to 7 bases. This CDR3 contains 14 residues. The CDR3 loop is CASSERQSTDTQYF. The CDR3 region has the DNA TGTGCCAGCAGTGAGAGACAGAGCACAGATACGCAGTATTTT.

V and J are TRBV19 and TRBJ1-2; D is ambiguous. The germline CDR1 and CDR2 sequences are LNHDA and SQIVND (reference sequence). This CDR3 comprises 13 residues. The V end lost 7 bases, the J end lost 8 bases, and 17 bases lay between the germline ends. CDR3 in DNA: TGTGCCAGTACCCCTGGGCTCAGGCGAGGCTACACCTTC. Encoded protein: CASTPGLRRGYTF.

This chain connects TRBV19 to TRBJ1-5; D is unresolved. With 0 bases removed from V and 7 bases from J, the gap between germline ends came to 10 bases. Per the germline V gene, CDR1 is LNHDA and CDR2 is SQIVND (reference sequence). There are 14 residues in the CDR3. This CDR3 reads CASSIDRRGQPQHF. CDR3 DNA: TGTGCCAGTAGTATAGATCGGAGAGGGCAGCCCCAGCATTTT.

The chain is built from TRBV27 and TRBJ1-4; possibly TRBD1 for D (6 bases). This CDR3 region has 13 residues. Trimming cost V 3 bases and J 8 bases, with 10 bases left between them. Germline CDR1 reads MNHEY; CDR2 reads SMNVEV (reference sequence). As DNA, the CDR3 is TGTGCCAGCAGTTTCAGGGGCAACGAAAAACTGTTTTTT. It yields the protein CASSFRGNEKLFF.

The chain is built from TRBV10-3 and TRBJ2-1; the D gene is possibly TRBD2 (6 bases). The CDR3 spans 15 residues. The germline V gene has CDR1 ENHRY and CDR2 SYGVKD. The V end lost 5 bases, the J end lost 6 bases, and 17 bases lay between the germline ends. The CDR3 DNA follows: TGTGCCATCAGTACACTAGCCCCCCAGGGCAATGAGCAGTTCTTC. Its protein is CAISTLAPQGNEQFF.